This TCR beta chain was obtained from a study of CD8 T cells in Susac syndrome. CDR3 length: 15 amino acids. The authors reverse transcribed roughly 0.5 to 1 ug RNA with random hexamers. TCRdb used MiXCR to reprocess the immunoSEQ multiplex PCR reads, holding one entry per CDR3 protein. The sample includes 250,000 to 300,000 distinct CDR3 sequences, approximately 85% of them seen just once. V usage is TRBV12-1 and J usage is TRBJ2-7. TRBV12-1 is given as a pseudogene. The sequence derives from a human donor with multiple sclerosis. Sequencing used CD8+ T cells from PBMCs. The CDR3 DNA reads as TGTGCCAGCAGCTTTGGGCTAGCGGCTGACTACGAGCAGTACTTC. It codes for CASSFGLAADYEQYF.